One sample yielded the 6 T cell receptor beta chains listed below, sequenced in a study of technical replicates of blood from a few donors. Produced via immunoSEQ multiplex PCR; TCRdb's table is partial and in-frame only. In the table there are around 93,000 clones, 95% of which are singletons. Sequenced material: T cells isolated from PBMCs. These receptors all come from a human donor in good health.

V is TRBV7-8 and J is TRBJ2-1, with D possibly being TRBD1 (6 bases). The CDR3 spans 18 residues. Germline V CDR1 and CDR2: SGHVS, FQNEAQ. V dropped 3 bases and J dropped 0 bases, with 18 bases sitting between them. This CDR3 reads CASSFKPGHSVSYNEQFF. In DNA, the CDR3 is TGTGCCAGCAGCTTTAAACCGGGACATAGTGTCTCCTACAATGAGCAGTTCTTC.

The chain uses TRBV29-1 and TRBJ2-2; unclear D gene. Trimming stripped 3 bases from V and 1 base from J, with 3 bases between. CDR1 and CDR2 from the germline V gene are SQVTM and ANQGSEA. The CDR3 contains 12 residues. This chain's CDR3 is CSVDGNTGELFF. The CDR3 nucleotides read TGCAGCGTTGACGGGAACACCGGGGAGCTGTTTTTT.

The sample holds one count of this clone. The chain's CDR3 is CASSRDRNTEAFF. The CDR3 DNA sequence: TGTGCCAGCAGTAGGGACAGGAACACTGAAGCTTTCTTT. The rearrangement joins TRBV6-5 to TRBJ1-1, with 7 bases matching TRBD1. The J segment lost 1 base and the V segment lost 5 bases, leaving 1 base of the junction unmatched. The germline V gene has CDR1 MNHEY and CDR2 SVGAGI. This CDR3 has 13 residues.

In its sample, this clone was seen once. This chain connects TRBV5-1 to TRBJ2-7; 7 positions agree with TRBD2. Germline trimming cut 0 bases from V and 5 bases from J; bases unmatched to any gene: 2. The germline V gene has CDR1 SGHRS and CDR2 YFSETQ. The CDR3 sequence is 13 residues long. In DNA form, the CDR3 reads TGCGCCAGCAGCTTGGGGGCGGGGGACGAGCAGTACTTC. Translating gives CASSLGAGDEQYF.

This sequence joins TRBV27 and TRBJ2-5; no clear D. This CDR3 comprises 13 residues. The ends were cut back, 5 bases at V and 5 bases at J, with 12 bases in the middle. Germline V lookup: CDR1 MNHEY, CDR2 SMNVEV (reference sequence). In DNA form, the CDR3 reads TGTGCCAGCAGTATCTTCCGACTGGAGACCCAGTACTTC. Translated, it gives CASSIFRLETQYF.

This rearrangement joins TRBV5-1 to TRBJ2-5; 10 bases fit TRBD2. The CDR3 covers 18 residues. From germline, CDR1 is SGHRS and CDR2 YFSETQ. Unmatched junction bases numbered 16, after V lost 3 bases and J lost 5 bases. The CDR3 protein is CASSSNPGLAGDGETQYF. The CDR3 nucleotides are TGCGCCAGCAGCTCAAACCCGGGGCTAGCGGGAGACGGGGAGACCCAGTACTTC.